The 31 T cell receptor beta chains given below trace back to one sample, sequenced in a study of cytomegalovirus exposure and HLA in healthy donors. The PCR contained 60 Vbeta and 13 Jbeta primers. The method was immunoSEQ multiplex PCR; TCRdb's version includes in-frame clones alone and lacks a portion of them. Of 150,000 to 160,000 clones listed, over 65% are singletons. The sequenced material came from PBMCs. These receptors were obtained from a woman aged 35 to 49 in good health and CMV-seronegative.

The V gene is TRBV9, the J gene TRBJ2-5, with 7 bases that match TRBD2. CDR1 is SGDLS, CDR2 YYNGEE, per germline. The CDR3 spans 14 residues. V shed 0 bases and J 5 bases; nucleotides not matched to a gene: 4. CDR3: CASSVGERDETQYF. The CDR3 nucleotides read TGTGCCAGCAGCGTAGGGGAGCGGGATGAGACCCAGTACTTC. Variable domain in full (rest from reference TRBV9 and TRBJ2-5): DSGVTQTPKHLITATGQRVTLRCSPRSGDLSVYWYQQSLDQGLQFLIQYYNGEERAKGNILERFSAQQFPDLHSELNLSSLELGDSALYFCASSVGERDETQYFGPGTRLLVL.

The J gene is TRBJ2-3, the V gene TRBV10-2; tentative D call: TRBD2 (5 bases). The CDR3 runs to 11 residues. Germline V gene lookup returns CDR1 WSHSY and CDR2 SAAADI. The ends were cut back, 5 bases at V and 6 bases at J, with 6 bases in the middle. The chain's CDR3 is CASSRGDTQYF. CDR3 in DNA: TGCGCCAGCAGTCGAGGGGATACGCAGTATTTT.

This chain connects TRBV5-8 to TRBJ1-5; D is possibly TRBD1 (5 bases). Germline V CDR1 and CDR2: SGHTS, YDEGEE. The ends were cut back, 3 bases at V and 4 bases at J, with 14 bases in the middle. The CDR3 covers 15 residues. The CDR3 bases are TGTGCCAGCAGCTGGGGGGTGGGGGAGAATCAGCCCCAGCATTTT. Protein: CASSWGVGENQPQHF.

This chain links TRBV5-6 with TRBJ1-1; 9 bases map to TRBD1. V shed 3 bases and J 0 bases; nucleotides not matched to a gene: 6. The CDR3 spans 16 residues. Germline CDR1 reads SGHDT; CDR2 reads YYEEEE. In nucleotides, the CDR3 is TGTGCCAGCAGCTCTTCCGACAGGGGGGTGAACACTGAAGCTTTCTTT. Amino acid sequence: CASSSSDRGVNTEAFF.

This chain uses TRBV11-2 with TRBJ1-5; perhaps TRBD1 as D (6 bases). The CDR3 length is 13 residues. The ends were cut back, 5 bases at V and 7 bases at J, with 12 bases in the middle. CDR1 and CDR2 (germline): SGHAT, FQNNGV. In DNA, the CDR3 is TGTGCCAGCAGCCGGGAGGGGGTCCAGCCCCAGCATTTT. This gives the protein CASSREGVQPQHF.

In this sample, this clone turned up a few times. The rearrangement links TRBV4-1 to TRBJ1-1; D is unclear. CDR3 length: 13 residues. Germline V gives CDR1 MGHRA, CDR2 YSYEKL. V was cut by 0 bases and J by 5 bases, with 7 bases left in between. CDR3 amino acids: CASSQDIVTEAFF. For the CDR3, the DNA is TGCGCCAGCAGCCAAGATATCGTGACTGAAGCTTTCTTT.

This sequence joins TRBV5-1 and TRBJ1-2; 9 nucleotides align to TRBD1. The CDR3 runs 13 residues. V was clipped by 3 bases and J by 8 bases; unmatched bases: 5. The germline V gene encodes CDR1 SGHRS and CDR2 YFSETQ. The CDR3 sequence is CASSSGQGTGYTF. The CDR3 nucleotides read TGCGCCAGCAGCTCGGGACAGGGAACCGGCTACACCTTC.

V gene TRBV5-1 combines with J gene TRBJ2-2; 7 bases are shared with TRBD2. V gave up 4 bases and J gave up 0 bases; unmatched junction bases: 3. CDR3 size: 15 residues. Germline CDR1 is SGHRS and CDR2 is YFSETQ. The CDR3 spells CASSVGRANTGELFF. The CDR3 DNA follows: TGCGCCAGCAGCGTGGGGAGGGCGAACACCGGGGAGCTGTTTTTT.

The chain links TRBV11-2 to TRBJ2-2; D gene unclear. CDR1 is SGHAT, CDR2 FQNNGV, per germline. CDR3 size: 14 residues. The germline V and J ends were trimmed by 0 bases and 7 bases, with 9 bases remaining between them. CDR3 sequence (DNA): TGTGCCAGCAGCTTAGATAACTCTTTCGGGGAGCTGTTTTTT. Translating gives CASSLDNSFGELFF.

This clone was observed a handful of times. The V call is TRBV5-1, the J call TRBJ2-5; the D is unclear. CDR3 length: 13 amino acids. V lost 0 bases and J lost 2, with 5 bases in between. Germline-derived CDR1 and CDR2 are SGHRS and YFSETQ. The CDR3 DNA is TGCGCCAGCAGCTTGGCCTCGCAAGAGACCCAGTACTTC. Amino acid sequence: CASSLASQETQYF.

This chain uses TRBV6-1 with TRBJ1-6, with 9 bases identical to TRBD1. With 6 bases clipped from V and 7 bases from J, the junction kept 7 bases outside the gene matches. In germline, CDR1 is MNHNS, CDR2 SASEGT. The CDR3 loop spans 15 amino acids. CDR3 region: CASRNTGGGNSPLHF. CDR3 sequence (DNA): TGTGCCAGCAGGAACACAGGGGGCGGGAATTCACCCCTCCACTTT.

V usage is TRBV7-2 and J usage is TRBJ1-2, with 10 positions matching TRBD1. The CDR3 contains 14 residues. The trim removed 3 bases at V and 8 bases at J, leaving 6 bases unmatched. Germline V gives CDR1 SGHTA, CDR2 FQGNSA. The CDR3 DNA is TGTGCCAGCAGCTTTGACAGGGGGCCACTGGGCTACACCTTC. Protein sequence: CASSFDRGPLGYTF. Full variable domain (missing parts from reference TRBV7-2 and TRBJ1-2): GAGVSQSPSNKVTEKGKDVELRCDPISGHTALYWYRQSLGQGLEFLIYFQGNSAPDKSGLPSDRFSAERTGGSVSTLTIQRTQQEDSAVYLCASSFDRGPLGYTFGSGTRLTVV.

The V and J genes are TRBV10-2 and TRBJ1-1; the D is unclear. This CDR3 has 12 amino acids. The V end was cut by 8 bases, the J end by 6 bases, with 13 bases between. CDR1 WSHSY and CDR2 SAAADI come from the germline V gene. The DNA for the CDR3 is TGCGCCAGCTCTGAGGCGGGCCCTGAAGCTTTCTTT. It translates to CASSEAGPEAFF.

This clone occurred a few times. This chain joins TRBV5-1 and TRBJ2-2; D remains ambiguous. Germline V gene sequence: CDR1 SGHRS, CDR2 YFSETQ. V was cut by 0 bases and J by 0 bases, with 3 bases left in between. There are 14 residues in the CDR3. The CDR3 loop is CASSLATNTGELFF. The CDR3 nucleotides are TGCGCCAGCAGCTTGGCTACGAACACCGGGGAGCTGTTTTTT.

V is TRBV19 and J is TRBJ1-1; D remains ambiguous. The ends were cut back, 10 bases at V and 3 bases at J, with 21 bases in the middle. The CDR3 runs 15 residues. CDR1 and CDR2 (germline): LNHDA, SQIVND (reference sequence). This CDR3 reads CATLNRRRGDTEAFF. The CDR3 DNA follows: TGTGCCACCTTAAACCGTAGGCGCGGAGACACTGAAGCTTTCTTT.

CDR3 amino acids: CASSQWDSGPTEAFF. CDR3 nucleotide sequence: TGTGCCAGCAGCCAGTGGGACAGTGGGCCCACTGAAGCTTTCTTT. V usage is TRBV7-9 and J usage is TRBJ1-1; 7 bases agree with TRBD1. CDR1 is SEHNR, CDR2 FQNEAQ, per germline (reference sequence). The CDR3 has 15 residues. Germline trimming cut 5 bases from V and 4 bases from J; bases unmatched to any gene: 10.

The chain employs TRBV11-3 and TRBJ1-1; perhaps TRBD1 as D (6 bases). This CDR3 has 19 amino acids. The V end was cut by 1 base, the J end by 4 bases, with 25 bases between. Germline V gene sequence: CDR1 SGHNT, CDR2 YENEEA. CDR3 in DNA: TGTGCCAGCAGCTTAGGAGGGGGTGAGGGTACAGAGAGGGGCACTGAAGCTTTCTTT. It yields the protein CASSLGGGEGTERGTEAFF.

J is TRBJ2-5 and V is TRBV19; possible D gene TRBD1, 6 bases. Germline CDR1 LNHDA, CDR2 SQIVND (reference sequence). The CDR3 has 14 amino acids. V lost 3 bases and J 3 bases, leaving 11 bases between the germline ends. The CDR3 loop reads CASSISGTKETQYF. As DNA, the CDR3 is TGTGCCAGTAGTATTTCGGGGACAAAAGAGACCCAGTACTTC.

The rearrangement joins TRBV27 to TRBJ1-5; 8 bases agree with TRBD1. Per germline, CDR1 MNHEY and CDR2 SMNVEV (reference sequence). The CDR3 consists of 16 residues. V trimming: 3 bases; J trimming: 4 bases; junction bases outside the gene matches: 8. The CDR3 reads CASSFQGAGRNQPQHF. CDR3 sequence (DNA): TGTGCCAGCAGTTTCCAGGGGGCAGGACGGAATCAGCCCCAGCATTTT.

This chain links TRBV18 with TRBJ2-1; D not resolved. V lost 3 bases and J 12 bases, leaving 15 bases between the germline ends. CDR3 size: 13 residues. Germline V gene sequence: CDR1 KGHSH, CDR2 LQKENI. DNA for the CDR3: TGTGCCAGCTCACCGAGCGAAGGAATGGGGCAGTTCTTC. It translates to CASSPSEGMGQFF.

The chain employs TRBV11-2 and TRBJ2-1; perhaps TRBD2 as D (5 bases). Germline V gene data show CDR1 as SGHAT and CDR2 as FQNNGV. The CDR3 is 14 amino acids. The V and J ends lost 2 bases and 7 bases respectively, with 12 bases between them. CDR3 residues: CASSLMRAQNEQFF. As DNA, the CDR3 is TGTGCCAGCAGCTTAATGAGGGCTCAGAATGAGCAGTTCTTC.

The V and J genes are TRBV28 and TRBJ2-7; D is perhaps TRBD2 (5 bases). This CDR3 is 13 amino acids long. The ends were cut back, 2 bases at V and 7 bases at J, with 12 bases in the middle. Germline CDR1 is MDHEN and CDR2 is SYDVKM. The CDR3 sequence: CASSLLPSGEQYF. CDR3 coding DNA: TGTGCCAGCAGTTTACTCCCCTCGGGGGAGCAGTACTTC.

The chain carries TRBV2 and TRBJ2-1; TRBD2 aligns across 9 bases. There are 15 residues in the CDR3. The V gene end was trimmed by 5 bases and the J gene end by 1 base; junction bases not matched to a gene: 3. Germline V gene sequence: CDR1 SNHLY, CDR2 FYNNEI. CDR3 nucleotide sequence: TGTGCCAGCAGTTTTCTAGCGGGGTCCTACAATGAGCAGTTCTTC. Translating it yields CASSFLAGSYNEQFF.

This clone was seen a single time. The chain links TRBV5-1 to TRBJ1-2; TRBD1 matches 10 bases. Germline assignment: CDR1 SGHRS and CDR2 YFSETQ. J lost 9 bases, V lost 4 bases, and 6 bases had no gene match. The CDR3 runs to 13 residues. CDR3 residues: CASSNDRGPRYTF. The CDR3 DNA follows: TGCGCCAGCAGCAACGACAGGGGGCCCCGCTACACCTTC.

This rearrangement joins TRBV2 to TRBJ1-1, with D maybe TRBD1 (5 bases). V lost 5 bases to trimming and J lost 11 bases, with 12 bases between them. CDR3 length: 11 residues. Germline V lookup: CDR1 SNHLY, CDR2 FYNNEI. This CDR3 is CASSQGSLAFF. The CDR3, as DNA: TGTGCCAGCAGTCAGGGTTCCTTGGCTTTCTTT.

The chain recombines TRBV5-1 with TRBJ2-3; 7 nucleotides agree with TRBD2. This CDR3 contains 17 residues. CDR1 and CDR2 (germline): SGHRS, YFSETQ. Unmatched junction bases numbered 12, after V lost 3 bases and J lost 2 bases. The CDR3 region has the DNA TGCGCCAGCAGCTCGGGGGAGGGCGGAGGGACCACAGATACGCAGTATTTT. The encoded protein is CASSSGEGGGTTDTQYF.

This clone came up once. The V and J genes are TRBV27 and TRBJ2-7, with TRBD1 matching 9 bases. Losses at the gene ends were 4 bases for V and 9 bases for J; bases not matched to a gene: 7. The CDR3 runs 13 residues. The V gene's germline CDR1 is MNHEY and CDR2 SMNVEV (reference sequence). The DNA for the CDR3 is TGTGCCAGCAGTTCAACAGGGGGCCCTGGGCAGTACTTC. Translation gives CASSSTGGPGQYF.

CDR3 DNA: TGTGCCAGCAGTGGCGACAGGGGTGGTGGCTACACCTTC. Translated, it gives CASSGDRGGGYTF. The chain employs TRBV6-1 and TRBJ1-2; 8 bases line up with TRBD1. The length of the CDR3 is 13 residues. With 4 bases clipped from V and 7 bases from J, the junction kept 5 bases outside the gene matches. The germline V gene encodes CDR1 MNHNS and CDR2 SASEGT.

A few counts support this clone. The J gene is TRBJ1-2, the V gene TRBV6-1; 7 nucleotides line up with TRBD1. The CDR3 covers 13 residues. Germline CDR1 reads MNHNS; CDR2 reads SASEGT. After removal of 6 bases from V and 3 bases from J, the junction contained 4 bases not matched to a gene. The CDR3 protein is CASSLGTDYGYTF. For the CDR3, the DNA is TGTGCCAGCAGCCTCGGGACAGACTATGGCTACACCTTC.

This clone was found a few times. The chain couples TRBV4-1 to TRBJ2-3, with 11 nucleotides matching TRBD2. The CDR3 covers 15 residues. Per the germline V gene, CDR1 is MGHRA and CDR2 is YSYEKL. The V segment lost 4 bases and the J segment 6 bases; nucleotides outside the gene matches: 6. DNA for the CDR3: TGCGCCAGCAGCCTCCGACTAGCGGGGTGGGATACGCAGTATTTT. It specifies CASSLRLAGWDTQYF.

The rearrangement joins TRBV18 to TRBJ1-1; possibly TRBD1 for D (5 bases). The CDR3 is 15 residues long. The germline V gene has CDR1 KGHSH and CDR2 LQKENI. V shed 3 bases and J shed 0 bases, with 11 bases lying between them. The chain's CDR3 is CASSPSRGMNTEAFF. CDR3 in DNA: TGTGCCAGCTCACCGTCGCGGGGCATGAACACTGAAGCTTTCTTT.